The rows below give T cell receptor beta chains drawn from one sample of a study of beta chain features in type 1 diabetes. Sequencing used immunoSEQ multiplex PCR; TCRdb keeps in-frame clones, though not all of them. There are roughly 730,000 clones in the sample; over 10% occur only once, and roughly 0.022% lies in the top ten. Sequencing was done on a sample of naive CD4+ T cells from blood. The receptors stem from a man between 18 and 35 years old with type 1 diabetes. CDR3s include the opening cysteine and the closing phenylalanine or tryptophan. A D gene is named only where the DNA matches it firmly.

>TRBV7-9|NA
CAVREPASETQYF
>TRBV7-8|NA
CASSLVASGRTNYGYTF
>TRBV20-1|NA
CSAEPKETQYF
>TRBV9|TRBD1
CASSVSGTANSPPHF
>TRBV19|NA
CASSQQGYEQYF
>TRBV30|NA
CAWSVDSLSNQPQHF
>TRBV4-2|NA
CASSQDPPGVNTEAFF
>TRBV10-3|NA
CAISERDQPQHF
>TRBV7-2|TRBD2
CASSLTSGGIRAYEQYF
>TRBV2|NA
CASLRDRDRVRGEQYF
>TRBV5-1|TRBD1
CASSPGTAYTNEQFF
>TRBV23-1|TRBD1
CASSPRQGEVTNEKLFF
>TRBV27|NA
CASRRGVGETQYF
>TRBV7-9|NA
CASSPRTEFNYGYTF
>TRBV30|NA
CAWRGRQANTRAFF
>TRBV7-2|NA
CASSGINTGELFF
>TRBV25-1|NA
CASQSTGRGTIEAFF
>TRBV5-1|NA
CASSYTGTPNQPQHF
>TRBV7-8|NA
CASSLPGEETQYF
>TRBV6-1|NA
CASSEPDGGMEEKLFF
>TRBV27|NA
CAIPPPANYGYTF
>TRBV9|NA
CASTLDGSSWTEQFF
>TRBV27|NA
CASSGLNSGNQPQHF
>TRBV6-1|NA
CASLRDSTDTQYF
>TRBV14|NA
CASSLRSVGNNSPLHF
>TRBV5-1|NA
CASQITQETQYF
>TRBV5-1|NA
CASSLSWGIYEQYF
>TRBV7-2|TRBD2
CASSSGLAGGTDTQYF
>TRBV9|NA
CASSVVSNYGYTF
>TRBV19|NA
CASSQGGVLNTEAFF
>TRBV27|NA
CASNLQGGAADTQYF
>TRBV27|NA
CASSLRASSPTNTGELFF
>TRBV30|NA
CALEGQFYEQYF
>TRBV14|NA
CASSQGSWGYTF
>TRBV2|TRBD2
CASIPAGGPPDTQYF
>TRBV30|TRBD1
CAWSGQGHQPQHF
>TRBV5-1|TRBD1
CASSSSGGQGSGYTF
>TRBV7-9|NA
CASSDMQGIMETQYF
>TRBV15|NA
CATSRAPGKFYGYTF
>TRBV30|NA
CGWWQPNYGYTF
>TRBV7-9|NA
CASSSPGNSPLHF
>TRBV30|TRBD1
CACPLTGGGGGYTF
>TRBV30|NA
CAWSVLTSNSPLHF
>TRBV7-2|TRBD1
CASSPGGRNHEKLFF
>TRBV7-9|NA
CASSFPGLTTANEQFF
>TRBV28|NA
CASSPHSYEQYF
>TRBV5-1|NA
CASSFTSDTEAFF
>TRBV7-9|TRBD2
CASRVAGAEAQFF
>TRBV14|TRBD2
CASSHPTREAGNIQYF
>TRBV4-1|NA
CASSQGLGTGELFF
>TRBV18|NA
CASSPGPPERWYGYTF